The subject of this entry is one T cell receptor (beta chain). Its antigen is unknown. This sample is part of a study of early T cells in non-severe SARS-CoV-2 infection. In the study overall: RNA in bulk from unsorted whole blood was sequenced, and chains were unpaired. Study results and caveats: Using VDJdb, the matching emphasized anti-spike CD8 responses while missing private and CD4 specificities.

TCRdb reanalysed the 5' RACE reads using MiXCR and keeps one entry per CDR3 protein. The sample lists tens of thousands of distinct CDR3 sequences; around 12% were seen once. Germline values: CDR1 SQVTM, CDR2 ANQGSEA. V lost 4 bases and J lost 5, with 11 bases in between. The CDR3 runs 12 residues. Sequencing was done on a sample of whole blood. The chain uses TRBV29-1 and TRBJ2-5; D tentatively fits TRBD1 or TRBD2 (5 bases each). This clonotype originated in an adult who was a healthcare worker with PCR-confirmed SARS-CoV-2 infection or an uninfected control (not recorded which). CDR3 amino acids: CSVAGLYETQYF. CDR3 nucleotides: TGCAGCGTTGCGGGGCTCTACGAGACCCAGTACTTC.